This T cell receptor beta chain stems from a study of blood T cell repertoires in COVID-19. Sequencing was performed with immunoSEQ multiplex PCR; in TCRdb, only in-frame clones are kept and a portion is missing. The data hold 250,000 or so clones, with less than 95% observed a single time. Ages ranged from about 18 to 89 years, with residence in about two dozen US areas. V trimming: 4 bases; J trimming: 1 base; junction bases outside the gene matches: 9. This CDR3 comprises 16 residues. Germline CDR1 and CDR2: SGHRS and YFSETQ. The specimen was PBMCs or T cells enriched from blood (not recorded which). The chain links TRBV5-1 to TRBJ2-7, with 9 bases matching TRBD1. The TCR comes from a man in his forties who had been exposed to COVID-19. CDR3 bases: TGCGCCAGCAGCGCCGCCGGGACAGGGAGATCCTACGAGCAGTACTTC. Amino acids: CASSAAGTGRSYEQYF.